The clone carrying this T cell receptor (beta chain) was counted between two and nine times. What it recognizes is unknown. The study recruited healthy Caucasian donors from Russia who were aged roughly 6 to 95. These data belong to a study of blood T cells in healthy people across ages. Study-wide findings and caveats: Changes in expanded clonotypes were possibly confounded, as the CMV status of donors was unknown.

Next came a second PCR, run for roughly 6 to 11 cycles, which used a sample-barcoded 5' primer along with a J-beta primer mix. A template-switch adaptor containing 12 random nucleotides labeled each cDNA molecule. Each CDR3 protein gets one entry after TCRdb re-called the 5' RACE reads with MiXCR. This sample has about 760,000 distinct CDR3 sequences, with approximately 53% found just once. The V gene lost 0 bases and the J gene lost 11 bases, with 20 bases spanning the gap. The CDR3 has 15 residues. The germline V gene encodes CDR1 SGHRS and CDR2 YFSETQ. Source material: blood. The chain is built from TRBV5-1 and TRBJ1-1, with TRBD1 as a possible D gene (5 bases). The source is a middle-aged man in good health. CDR3 in amino acids: CASSLVMDTPRRAFF. The CDR3 coding sequence is TGCGCCAGCAGCTTGGTTATGGACACCCCTCGTCGCGCTTTCTTT.